These 18 T cell receptor beta chains were sequenced from one sample in a study of T cells in Graves' hyperthyroidism and ophthalmopathy (dated by TCRdb to the late 2010s). Receptor amplification or capture employed multiplex PCR. The run used an Illumina HiSeq 2000. The TCR beta CDR3 regions were amplified from RNA transcripts. The first round of RT-PCR for the TCR CDR3 was performed with the HTBI primer set and the Qiagen OneStep RT-PCR kit. In TCRdb, the public reads were trimmed at Q25 with fastp and aligned with MiXCR, with productive beta chains retained. Rows merge per CDR3 protein into single entries with the most common DNA and genes. For this sample there are 550,000 to 700,000 distinct CDR3 sequences; roughly 14% appear just once. About 4.5% of the sample is in the top ten clones. Sequences were obtained from blood. The receptors shown here come from a woman between 40 and 50 years old with Graves' ophthalmopathy.

The V call is TRBV7-9, the J call TRBJ2-7; the D is unclear. V lost 5 bases and J lost 7, with 12 bases in between. This CDR3 has 12 amino acids. CDR1 is SEHNR, CDR2 FQNEAQ, per germline (reference sequence). Written as DNA, the CDR3 is TGTGCCAGCAGCCCAGAACTGGGGGAGCAGTACTTC. Amino acids: CASSPELGEQYF.

This clonotype showed up just a few times. The chain carries TRBV5-1 and TRBJ2-5; D is ambiguous. The germline V gene has CDR1 SGHRS and CDR2 YFSETQ. Between the trimmed V and J ends, which lost 3 bases and 2 bases, there was a span of 11 bases. This CDR3 spans 14 amino acids. The CDR3 here is CASSSLMGQETQYF. CDR3 in DNA: TGCGCCAGCAGCTCCCTGATGGGGCAAGAGACCCAGTACTTC.

The V and J genes are TRBV12-3 or TRBV12-4 and TRBJ1-5; 8 bases fit TRBD1. J lost 4 bases, V lost 4 bases, and 6 bases had no gene match. The CDR3 runs to 15 residues. The CDR3 sequence: CASSSQGELNQPQHF. In DNA form, the CDR3 reads TGTGCCAGCAGTTCACAGGGGGAACTGAATCAGCCCCAGCATTTT.

This chain links TRBV30 with TRBJ1-1; 8 nucleotides match TRBD1. Trimming cost V 5 bases and J 4 bases; bases outside gene matches: 6. Germline CDR1 GTSNPN, CDR2 SVGIG (reference sequence). The CDR3 has 13 amino acids. CDR3 region: CAWLQGQVTEAFF. DNA of the CDR3: TGTGCCTGGTTACAGGGACAGGTCACTGAAGCTTTCTTT.

This clonotype was counted only a few times. The chain has TRBV11-2 and TRBJ1-1; TRBD1 might be the D (6 bases). The CDR3 is made up of 15 amino acids. Germline values: CDR1 SGHAT, CDR2 FQNNGV. With 2 bases removed from V and 8 bases from J, the gap between germline ends came to 18 bases. The CDR3 nucleotides are TGTGCCAGCAGCTTAATGGGGGCAGCACCGTCAGAAGCTTTCTTT. Its translation is CASSLMGAAPSEAFF.

This clonotype was seen many times. The CDR3 DNA follows: TGTGCCAGCAGTTCGATACAGGGTCGGGAGGACTATGGCTACACCTTC. Protein product: CASSSIQGREDYGYTF. This chain connects TRBV6-2 or TRBV6-3 to TRBJ1-2, with a possible D match to TRBD1 (6 bases). The CDR3 loop spans 16 amino acids. Germline CDR1 MNHEY, CDR2 SVGEGT. V was cut by 4 bases and J by 3 bases, with 18 bases left in between.

This clonotype was observed at least ten times. The chain joins TRBV6-2 or TRBV6-3 to TRBJ2-7; 8 nucleotides agree with TRBD2. CDR1 is MNHEY, CDR2 SVGEGT, per germline. V shed 8 bases and J 0 bases; nucleotides not matched to a gene: 6. CDR3 length: 14 amino acids. CDR3 protein: CASGTAGGSYEQYF. The CDR3 region has the DNA TGTGCCAGCGGGACGGCGGGGGGCTCCTACGAGCAGTACTTC.

In its sample, this clonotype was seen many times. The chain joins TRBV4-1 to TRBJ2-7; 10 bases are a match to TRBD2. The V gene end was trimmed by 1 base and the J gene end by 7 bases; junction bases not matched to a gene: 10. Per the germline V gene, CDR1 is MGHRA and CDR2 is YSYEKL. CDR3 length: 16 residues. The chain's CDR3 is CASSQALAGGPLEQYF. CDR3 coding DNA: TGCGCCAGCAGCCAAGCTTTAGCGGGGGGACCTTTGGAGCAGTACTTC.

This clonotype was recorded many times. The chain employs TRBV27 and TRBJ1-1, with D unclear. Germline loops: CDR1 MNHEY, CDR2 SMNVEV (reference sequence). CDR3 size: 13 residues. The V gene lost 6 bases and the J gene lost 3 bases, with 11 bases spanning the gap. CDR3 DNA sequence: TGTGCCAGCAGCGACCTGGAGGACACTGAAGCTTTCTTT. As protein: CASSDLEDTEAFF.

This clonotype was seen many times. V usage is TRBV2 and J usage is TRBJ2-7; no definite D call. The V and J ends lost 6 bases and 2 bases respectively, with 11 bases between them. The germline V gene encodes CDR1 SNHLY and CDR2 FYNNEI. The CDR3 is 13 amino acids. CDR3 sequence reads: CASSPGFPYEQYF. In DNA, the CDR3 is TGTGCCAGCAGCCCCGGGTTTCCCTACGAGCAGTACTTC.

This clonotype has at least ten counts. This rearrangement joins TRBV7-9 to TRBJ1-2; 7 bases match TRBD1. From germline, CDR1 is SEHNR and CDR2 FQNEAQ (reference sequence). This CDR3 has 14 residues. V shed 7 bases, J shed 8 bases, and the junction held 13 bases outside the gene matches. The CDR3 nucleotides are TGTGCCAGCACCTCCATGCGACAGGGCGGCGGCTACACCTTC. It specifies CASTSMRQGGGYTF.

This clonotype showed up many times. This chain links TRBV14 with TRBJ1-1; tentative D call: TRBD1 (5 bases). V lost 0 bases, J lost 1 base, and 15 bases lay in between. Germline V gene sequence: CDR1 SGHDN, CDR2 FVKESK. CDR3 length: 17 amino acids. The CDR3 loop is CASSQEYGTPSNTEAFF. The DNA of the CDR3 is TGTGCCAGCAGCCAAGAGTATGGGACCCCCTCGAACACTGAAGCTTTCTTT.

The CDR3 nucleotides read TGCAGTGCTAGAGATATAAAACTAGCGGGAGCCTACAATGAGCAGTTCTTC. It yields the protein CSARDIKLAGAYNEQFF. The chain uses TRBV20-1 and TRBJ2-1; TRBD2 agrees at 11 bases. This CDR3 region has 17 residues. Germline CDR1 is DFQATT and CDR2 is SNEGSKA (reference sequence). V dropped 0 bases and J dropped 2; count of bases not matched to a gene: 6.

The chain recombines TRBV11-2 with TRBJ2-7; D might be TRBD2 (6 bases). Germline assignment: CDR1 SGHAT and CDR2 FQNNGV. Trimming took off 7 bases at V and 3 bases at J, with 22 bases between the two ends. CDR3 length: 16 amino acids. CDR3: CASNQGGVAWGYEQYF. CDR3 DNA sequence: TGTGCCAGCAACCAAGGAGGGGTTGCGTGGGGCTACGAGCAGTACTTC.

This clonotype showed up just a few times. The gene calls are TRBV10-3 and TRBJ1-1; tentative D call: TRBD1 (6 bases). CDR3 length: 15 amino acids. Germline CDR1 is ENHRY and CDR2 is SYGVKD. Trimming cost V 4 bases and J 0 bases, with 12 bases left between them. CDR3 in DNA: TGTGCCATCAGTGGGCCTGGACAGATGAACACTGAAGCTTTCTTT. Translation gives CAISGPGQMNTEAFF.

In this sample, this clonotype turned up once. This chain joins TRBV15 and TRBJ1-2; the match to TRBD1 covers 8 bases. Germline V gives CDR1 LNHNV, CDR2 YYDKDF (reference sequence). CDR3 length: 16 residues. J gave up 7 bases and V 0 bases, and 10 bases lay outside the gene matches. This CDR3 is CATSRDRLSQGAGYTF. CDR3 DNA sequence: TGTGCCACCAGCAGAGATCGTTTATCGCAGGGGGCTGGCTACACCTTC.

This clonotype occurred many times. The rearrangement joins TRBV27 to TRBJ1-1; 9 bases agree with TRBD1. The V segment lost 5 bases and the J segment 0 bases; nucleotides outside the gene matches: 16. CDR1 MNHEY and CDR2 SMNVEV come from the germline V gene (reference sequence). The CDR3 covers 19 residues. CDR3 nucleotide sequence: TGTGCCAGCAGTCAACTAGGGGGACAGGGTCCGAGGGTGAACACTGAAGCTTTCTTT. Translating it yields CASSQLGGQGPRVNTEAFF.

V gene TRBV9 combines with J gene TRBJ2-7; tentatively, D is TRBD2 (5 bases). Germline V gene sequence: CDR1 SGDLS, CDR2 YYNGEE. Deletions cut 7 bases from V and 0 bases from J, with 14 bases between. The CDR3 loop spans 14 amino acids. CDR3 bases: TGTGCCAGCGGCGAGAGTGGGAGCTCCTACGAGCAGTACTTC. Amino acids: CASGESGSSYEQYF.